The 17 T cell receptor beta chains in this list originate from one sample, sequenced in a study of blood T cell repertoires in COVID-19. Method: immunoSEQ multiplex PCR; TCRdb's copy keeps in-frame clones and lacks some. Here the sample spans approximately 290,000 clones, roughly 88% being singletons. The specimen was PBMCs or T cells enriched from blood (not recorded which). These receptors originate from a woman aged 30 to 39 who had recovered from COVID-19.

This chain connects TRBV11-2 to TRBJ2-1; 11 bases agree with TRBD2. J gave up 4 bases and V 6 bases, and 5 bases lay outside the gene matches. The germline V gene has CDR1 SGHAT and CDR2 FQNNGV. The CDR3 length is 15 residues. This CDR3 reads CASRRLAGRYNEQFF. The CDR3 DNA sequence: TGTGCCAGCAGAAGACTAGCGGGAAGGTACAATGAGCAGTTCTTC.

V gene TRBV28 combines with J gene TRBJ1-1; D gene ambiguous. CDR3 length: 14 amino acids. The germline V gene encodes CDR1 MDHEN and CDR2 SYDVKM. V lost 8 bases and J 1 base, leaving 14 bases between the germline ends. CDR3 loop: CASGGFWRNTEAFF. The CDR3 coding sequence is TGTGCCAGCGGCGGTTTTTGGCGGAACACTGAAGCTTTCTTT.

The J gene is TRBJ2-7, the V gene TRBV6-5; weak D call: TRBD2 (6 bases). Trimming stripped 5 bases from V and 2 bases from J, with 16 bases between. CDR3 length equals 15 residues. Germline values: CDR1 MNHEY, CDR2 SVGAGI. CDR3 DNA sequence: TGTGCCAGCAGTCGAGGGAGGACGGCGACCTACGAGCAGTACTTC. It specifies CASSRGRTATYEQYF.

This chain uses TRBV28 with TRBJ2-1, with D possibly being TRBD2 (6 bases). The V and J ends lost 6 bases and 4 bases respectively, with 16 bases between them. The CDR3 covers 15 residues. Germline-derived CDR1 and CDR2 are MDHEN and SYDVKM. CDR3 loop: CASSSPAGVYNEQFF. The CDR3 region has the DNA TGTGCCAGCAGCAGCCCAGCGGGTGTATACAATGAGCAGTTCTTC.

This chain joins TRBV6-4 and TRBJ2-3; TRBD2 matches 7 bases. The germline V gene has CDR1 MRHNA and CDR2 SNTAGT. Trimming took 4 bases from V and 2 from J; bases not matched to a gene: 0. The CDR3 contains 13 residues. The CDR3 DNA reads as TGTGCCAGCAGTGGACTAGCCACAGATACGCAGTATTTT. It is translated as CASSGLATDTQYF.

The chain has TRBV2 and TRBJ2-2; D may be TRBD1 (6 bases). V lost 6 bases and J lost 9, with 20 bases in between. The V gene's germline CDR1 is SNHLY and CDR2 FYNNEI. This CDR3 region has 15 residues. CDR3 sequence: CASSARPQGIRELFF. The CDR3 coding sequence is TGTGCCAGCAGCGCCCGTCCACAGGGAATCCGGGAGCTGTTTTTT. Together with reference TRBV2 and TRBJ2-2, the CDR3 gives the full variable domain: EPEVTQTPSHQVTQMGQEVILRCVPISNHLYFYWYRQILGQKVEFLVSFYNNEISEKSEIFDDQFSVERPDGSNFTLKIRSTKLEDSAMYFCASSARPQGIRELFFGEGSRLTVL.

The gene calls are TRBV7-2 and TRBJ2-5; D may be TRBD2 (6 bases). The CDR3 extends over 15 amino acids. Per the germline V gene, CDR1 is SGHTA and CDR2 is FQGNSA. With 6 bases removed from V and 5 bases from J, the gap between germline ends came to 19 bases. CDR3 coding DNA: TGTGCCAGCAGGCGGGTTGGGGGAGGTCCTGAGACCCAGTACTTC. This sequence encodes CASRRVGGGPETQYF.

The V and J genes are TRBV7-8 and TRBJ1-2; perhaps TRBD1 as D (6 bases). CDR3 length: 15 amino acids. V was clipped by 4 bases and J by 6 bases, with 18 bases between them. The germline gives CDR1 SGHVS, CDR2 FQNEAQ. CDR3 in DNA: TGTGCCAGCAGCTCCGGGCGGGGGGGGCTAGATGGCTACACCTTC. Its protein product is CASSSGRGGLDGYTF.

The chain employs TRBV3-1 (or the pseudogene TRBV3-2) and TRBJ2-7; 9 bases are shared with TRBD2. Per the germline V gene, CDR1 is LGHDT and CDR2 is YNNKEL (reference sequence). The CDR3 extends over 16 amino acids. V was pared by 1 base and J by 4 bases, with 8 bases of the junction left unmatched. CDR3 DNA sequence: TGTGCCAGCAGCCAAGGTCCGGCGGGAGGGCCTTACGAGCAGTACTTC. Its protein product is CASSQGPAGGPYEQYF.

The chain recombines TRBV6-2 or TRBV6-3 with TRBJ2-4; TRBD1 matches at 8 bases. The germline V gene has CDR1 MNHEY and CDR2 SVGEGT. After removal of 0 bases from V and 5 bases from J, the junction contained 3 bases not matched to a gene. The CDR3 extends over 15 amino acids. The CDR3 loop reads CASSYSPDRENIQYF. The CDR3 nucleotides read TGTGCCAGCAGTTACTCGCCGGACAGGGAAAACATTCAGTACTTC.

The V call is TRBV28, the J call TRBJ1-2; 7 bases fit TRBD1. V lost 6 bases and J lost 7; bases outside the gene matches: 11. The CDR3 is 14 amino acids. Germline lookup yields CDR1 MDHEN and CDR2 SYDVKM. This CDR3 is CASRAQGEGIGYTF. The CDR3 nucleotides are TGTGCCAGCAGGGCCCAGGGGGAAGGAATTGGCTACACCTTC.

The chain joins TRBV14 to TRBJ2-3; possibly TRBD1 for D (6 bases). Germline V gene data show CDR1 as SGHDN and CDR2 as FVKESK. CDR3 size: 13 residues. Between the trimmed V and J ends, which lost 0 bases and 12 bases, there was a span of 13 bases. CDR3 amino acids: CASSQERQGSQYF. The CDR3 bases are TGTGCCAGCAGCCAAGAAAGGCAGGGGAGTCAGTATTTT.

The CDR3 protein is CASSAGGGQGTEAFF. CDR3 bases: TGTGCCAGCAGCGCAGGGGGTGGGCAGGGCACTGAAGCTTTCTTT. The genes are TRBV9 and TRBJ1-1; TRBD1 matches at 7 bases. CDR1 and CDR2 from the germline V gene are SGDLS and YYNGEE. Trimming at V came to 3 bases and at J to 4 bases, leaving 9 bases not matched to a gene. CDR3 size: 15 residues. Supplemented by reference TRBV9 and TRBJ1-1, the full variable domain reads DSGVTQTPKHLITATGQRVTLRCSPRSGDLSVYWYQQSLDQGLQFLIQYYNGEERAKGNILERFSAQQFPDLHSELNLSSLELGDSALYFCASSAGGGQGTEAFFGQGTRLTVV.

V is TRBV2 and J is TRBJ2-3; 8 nucleotides match TRBD1. Germline CDR1 and CDR2: SNHLY and FYNNEI. V lost 3 bases and J lost 2; bases outside the gene matches: 1. The CDR3 length is 14 residues. The CDR3 reads CASSDRGLTDTQYF. The DNA for the CDR3 is TGTGCCAGCAGTGACAGGGGGCTCACAGATACGCAGTATTTT.

The V and J genes are TRBV7-9 and TRBJ2-2, with D possibly being TRBD2 (6 bases). V lost 6 bases and J lost 0, with 17 bases in between. Germline CDR1 and CDR2: SEHNR and FQNEAQ (reference sequence). This CDR3 region has 17 residues. CDR3 sequence reads: CASRSDGGTANTGELFF. The CDR3 region has the DNA TGTGCCAGCAGGTCGGACGGAGGGACCGCGAACACCGGGGAGCTGTTTTTT.

This clone occurred a few times. The J gene is TRBJ2-6, the V gene TRBV27, with a possible D match to TRBD1 (6 bases). Between the trimmed V and J ends, which lost 9 bases and 0 bases, there was a span of 24 bases. The CDR3 has 19 residues. From germline, CDR1 is MNHEY and CDR2 SMNVEV (reference sequence). CDR3 protein: CASMSPGTRTFSGANVLTF. CDR3 nucleotide sequence: TGTGCCAGTATGAGCCCCGGGACAAGAACCTTCTCTGGGGCCAACGTCCTGACTTTC.

V and J are TRBV2 and TRBJ1-5; D not certain. Germline CDR1 reads SNHLY; CDR2 reads FYNNEI. V dropped 1 base and J dropped 1 base, with 8 bases sitting between them. The CDR3 length is 15 residues. The CDR3 region has the DNA TGTGCCAGCAGTGAAGGTCATCAGAGCAATCAGCCCCAGCATTTT. Its translation: CASSEGHQSNQPQHF.